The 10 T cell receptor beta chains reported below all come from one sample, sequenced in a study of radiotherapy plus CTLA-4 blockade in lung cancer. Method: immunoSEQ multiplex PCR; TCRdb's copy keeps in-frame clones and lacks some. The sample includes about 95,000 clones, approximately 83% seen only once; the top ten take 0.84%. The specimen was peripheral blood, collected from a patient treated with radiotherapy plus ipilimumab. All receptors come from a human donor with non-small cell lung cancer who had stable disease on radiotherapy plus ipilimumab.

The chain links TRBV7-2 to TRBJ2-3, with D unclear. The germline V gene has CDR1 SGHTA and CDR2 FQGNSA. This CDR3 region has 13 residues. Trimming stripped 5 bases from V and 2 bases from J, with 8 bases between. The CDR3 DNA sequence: TGTGCCAGCAGCGCGTCTGTCACAGATACGCAGTATTTT. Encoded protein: CASSASVTDTQYF.

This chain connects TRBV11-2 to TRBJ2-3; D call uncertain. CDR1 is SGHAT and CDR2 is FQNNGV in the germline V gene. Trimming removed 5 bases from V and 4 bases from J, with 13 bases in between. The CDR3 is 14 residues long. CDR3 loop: CASSPRVVSDTQYF. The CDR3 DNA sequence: TGTGCCAGCAGCCCCCGAGTTGTTTCAGATACGCAGTATTTT.

CDR3 region: CASSPTAVNTEAFF. The CDR3, as DNA: TGTGCCAGCTCACCTACCGCGGTGAACACTGAAGCTTTCTTT. V usage is TRBV18 and J usage is TRBJ1-1; D is uncertain. The V gene's germline CDR1 is KGHSH and CDR2 LQKENI. This CDR3 is built from 14 residues. The V end lost 3 bases, the J end lost 0 bases, and 8 bases lay between the germline ends.

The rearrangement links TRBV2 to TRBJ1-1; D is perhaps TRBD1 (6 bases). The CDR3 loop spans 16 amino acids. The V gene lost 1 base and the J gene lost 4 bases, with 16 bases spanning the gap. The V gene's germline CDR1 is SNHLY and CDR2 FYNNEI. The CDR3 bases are TGTGCCAGCAGTGAAGGGATGAGCGGCAGGGGCACTGAAGCTTTCTTT. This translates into CASSEGMSGRGTEAFF.

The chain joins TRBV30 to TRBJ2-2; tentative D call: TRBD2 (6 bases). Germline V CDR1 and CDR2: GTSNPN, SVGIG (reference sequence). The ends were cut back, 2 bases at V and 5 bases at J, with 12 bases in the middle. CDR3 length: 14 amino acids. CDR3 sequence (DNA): TGTGCCTGGAGTCAAGGGACTTTTACCGGGGAGCTGTTTTTT. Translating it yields CAWSQGTFTGELFF. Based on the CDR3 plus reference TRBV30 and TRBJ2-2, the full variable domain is SQTIHQWPATLVQPVGSPLSLECTVEGTSNPNLYWYRQAAGRGLQLLFYSVGIGQISSEVPQNLSASRPQDRQFILSSKKLLLSDSGFYLCAWSQGTFTGELFFGEGSRLTVL.

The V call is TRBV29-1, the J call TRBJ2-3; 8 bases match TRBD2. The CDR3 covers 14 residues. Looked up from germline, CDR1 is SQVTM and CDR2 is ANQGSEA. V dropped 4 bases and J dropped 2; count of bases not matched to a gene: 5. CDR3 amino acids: CSVGAGGSTDTQYF. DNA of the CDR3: TGCAGCGTTGGGGCGGGAGGATCCACAGATACGCAGTATTTT.

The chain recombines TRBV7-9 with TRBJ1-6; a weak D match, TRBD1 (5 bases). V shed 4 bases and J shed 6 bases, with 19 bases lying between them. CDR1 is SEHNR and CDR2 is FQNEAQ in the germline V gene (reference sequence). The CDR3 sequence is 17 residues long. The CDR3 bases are TGTGCCAGCAGCTCGCCTGATCCGGGACGGAGTAATTCACCCCTCCACTTT. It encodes CASSSPDPGRSNSPLHF.

CDR3 DNA sequence: TGTGCCAGCAAACCCTGGGGGCACAGGCTTAGCACAGATACGCAGTATTTT. This sequence encodes CASKPWGHRLSTDTQYF. V is TRBV28 and J is TRBJ2-3, with a tentative D call TRBD1 (6 bases). The V gene's germline CDR1 is MDHEN and CDR2 SYDVKM. The CDR3 loop spans 17 amino acids. Trimming stripped 7 bases from V and 0 bases from J, with 20 bases between. Complete variable domain (other parts from reference TRBV28 and TRBJ2-3): DVKVTQSSRYLVKRTGEKVFLECVQDMDHENMFWYRQDPGLGLRLIYFSYDVKMKEKGDIPEGYSVSREKKERFSLILESASTNQTSMYLCASKPWGHRLSTDTQYFGPGTRLTVL.

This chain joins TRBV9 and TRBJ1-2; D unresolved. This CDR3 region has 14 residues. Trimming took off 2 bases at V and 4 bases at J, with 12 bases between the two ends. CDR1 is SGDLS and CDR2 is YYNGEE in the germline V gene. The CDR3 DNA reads TGTGCCAGCAGCGTGGAGGACTCTTCCTATGGCTACACCTTC. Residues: CASSVEDSSYGYTF.

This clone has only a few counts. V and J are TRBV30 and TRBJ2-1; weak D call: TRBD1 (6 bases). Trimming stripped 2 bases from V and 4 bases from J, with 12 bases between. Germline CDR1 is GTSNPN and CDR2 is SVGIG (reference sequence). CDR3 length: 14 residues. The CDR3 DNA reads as TGTGCCTGGAGTCACAATGGACAGTACAATGAGCAGTTCTTC. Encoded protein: CAWSHNGQYNEQFF.